The 2 T cell receptor beta chains listed next were all sequenced from one sample in a study of T cells in Graves' hyperthyroidism and ophthalmopathy. RNA transcripts were the template for amplifying TCR beta CDR3 regions. With the HTBI primer set, the TCR CDR3 went through a first round of RT-PCR. TCRdb re-analysed the multiplex PCR reads in MiXCR, keeping a single row per CDR3 protein. This sample carries nearly 750,000 distinct CDR3 sequences, 35% of them seen once, and the ten largest clones take less than 35%. Sample: blood. These receptors came from a woman aged 40 to 49 with Graves' hyperthyroidism.

This chain connects TRBV27 to TRBJ1-5; D remains ambiguous. Trimming cost V 5 bases and J 8 bases, with 10 bases left between them. Germline V gene data show CDR1 as MNHEY and CDR2 as SMNVEV (reference sequence). The CDR3 totals 12 residues. The CDR3 nucleotides read TGTGCCAGCAGTGAGGGAGAAGAGCCCCAGCATTTT. Protein sequence: CASSEGEEPQHF.

This chain uses TRBV12-3 or TRBV12-4 with TRBJ1-6; 10 nucleotides match TRBD1. The CDR3 has 15 amino acids. J lost 8 bases, V lost 6 bases, and 7 bases had no gene match. The CDR3 here is CASRVTGGGYSPLHF. The CDR3, as DNA: TGTGCCAGCAGAGTGACAGGGGGCGGTTATTCACCCCTCCACTTT.